Only a few counts were recorded for the clone carrying this TCR beta chain. The CDR3 loop spans 14 amino acids. Trimming at V came to 4 bases and at J to 0 bases, leaving 4 bases not matched to a gene. Germline values: CDR1 SGHNT, CDR2 YYREEE (reference sequence). A 1 in 200,000 to 1 in 1 million T cell depth was the sequencing target. TCRdb's table, derived via immunoSEQ multiplex PCR, lists solely in-frame clones and lacks some. The table records about 57,000 clones, 50% to 70% of them present only once. The record originates from a study of cytotoxic CD8 clonotypes in ibrutinib-treated CLL. The sequence derives from a human donor with chronic lymphocytic leukemia. The chain carries TRBV5-4 and TRBJ2-7, with 7 bases fitting TRBD1. This material consisted of PBMCs, taken after 24 months of ibrutinib treatment. The CDR3 nucleotides are TGTGCCAGCAGCACGACAGGGTCCTCCTACGAGCAGTACTTC. Translation gives CASSTTGSSYEQYF.